The 3 T cell receptor beta chains presented below share a single source sample, sequenced in a study of cytomegalovirus exposure and HLA in healthy donors. Primers: 60 Vbeta forward and 13 Jbeta reverse. TCRdb's table, derived via immunoSEQ multiplex PCR, lists solely in-frame clones and lacks some. The sample carries hundreds of thousands of clones, 70% to 85% recorded once. The sample was PBMCs. The origin of the receptors is a woman aged 55-69 years in good health and CMV-seropositive.

The chain is built from TRBV28 and TRBJ1-1, with 8 nucleotides matching TRBD1. The CDR3 extends over 14 amino acids. Trimming cost V 10 bases and J 3 bases; bases outside gene matches: 10. CDR1 and CDR2 (germline): MDHEN, SYDVKM. CDR3 protein: CATTRQGKDTEAFF. CDR3 bases: TGTGCCACCACGCGACAGGGGAAGGACACTGAAGCTTTCTTT.

This chain joins TRBV4-3 and TRBJ1-5, with D unresolved. V was pared by 5 bases and J by 7 bases, with 12 bases between. CDR3 length: 13 amino acids. From germline, CDR1 is LGHNA and CDR2 YSLEER. In DNA, the CDR3 is TGCGCCAGCAGCTATTCGGGCGGGCAGCCCCAGCATTTT. Encoded protein: CASSYSGGQPQHF.

CDR3 bases: TGTGCCATCAGTGAGTCGATAGGGGCCCCTGAAGCTTTCTTT. Its protein is CAISESIGAPEAFF. This chain uses TRBV10-3 with TRBJ1-1; a weak D match, TRBD1 (5 bases). V shed 0 bases and J shed 6 bases, with 11 bases lying between them. Germline-derived CDR1 and CDR2 are ENHRY and SYGVKD. The CDR3 totals 14 residues.